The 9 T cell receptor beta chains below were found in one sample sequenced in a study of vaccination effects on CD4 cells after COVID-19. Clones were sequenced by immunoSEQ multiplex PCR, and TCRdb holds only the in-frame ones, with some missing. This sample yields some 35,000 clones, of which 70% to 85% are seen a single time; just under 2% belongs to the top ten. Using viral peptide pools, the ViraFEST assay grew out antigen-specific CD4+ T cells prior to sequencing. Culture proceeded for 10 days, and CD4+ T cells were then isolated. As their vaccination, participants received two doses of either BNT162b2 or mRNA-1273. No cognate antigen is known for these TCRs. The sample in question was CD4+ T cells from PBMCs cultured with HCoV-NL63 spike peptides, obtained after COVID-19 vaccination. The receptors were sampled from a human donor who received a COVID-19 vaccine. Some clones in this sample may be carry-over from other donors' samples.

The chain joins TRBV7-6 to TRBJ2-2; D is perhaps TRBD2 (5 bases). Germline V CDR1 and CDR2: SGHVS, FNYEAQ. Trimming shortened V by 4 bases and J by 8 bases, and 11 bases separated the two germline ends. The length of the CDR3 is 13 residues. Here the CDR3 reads CASSSTRGGELFF. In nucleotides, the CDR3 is TGTGCCAGCAGCTCGACCAGAGGGGGGGAGCTGTTTTTT.

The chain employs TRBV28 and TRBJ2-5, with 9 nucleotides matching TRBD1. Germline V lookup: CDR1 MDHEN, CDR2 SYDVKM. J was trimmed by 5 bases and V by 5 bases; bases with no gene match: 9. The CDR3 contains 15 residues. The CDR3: CASSPRQGGQETQYF. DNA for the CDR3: TGTGCCAGCAGTCCAAGACAGGGGGGTCAGGAGACCCAGTACTTC.

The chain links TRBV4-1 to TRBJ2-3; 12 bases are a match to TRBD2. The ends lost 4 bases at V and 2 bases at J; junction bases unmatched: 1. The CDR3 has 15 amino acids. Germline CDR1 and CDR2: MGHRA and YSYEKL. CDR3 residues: CASSRTSGDTDTQYF. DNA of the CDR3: TGCGCCAGCAGCCGGACTAGCGGGGACACAGATACGCAGTATTTT.

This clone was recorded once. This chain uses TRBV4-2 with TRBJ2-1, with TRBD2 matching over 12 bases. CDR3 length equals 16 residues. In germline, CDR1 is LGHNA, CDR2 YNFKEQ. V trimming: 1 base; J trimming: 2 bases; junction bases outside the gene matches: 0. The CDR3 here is CASSQGLAGAYNEQFF. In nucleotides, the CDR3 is TGTGCCAGCAGCCAAGGACTAGCGGGGGCCTACAATGAGCAGTTCTTC.

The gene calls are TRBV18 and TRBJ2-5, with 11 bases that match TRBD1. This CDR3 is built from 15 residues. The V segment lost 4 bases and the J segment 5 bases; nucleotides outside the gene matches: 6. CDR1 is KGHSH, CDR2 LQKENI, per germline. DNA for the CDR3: TGTGCCAGCTCACGACGGACAGGGGGCATTGAGACCCAGTACTTC. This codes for CASSRRTGGIETQYF.

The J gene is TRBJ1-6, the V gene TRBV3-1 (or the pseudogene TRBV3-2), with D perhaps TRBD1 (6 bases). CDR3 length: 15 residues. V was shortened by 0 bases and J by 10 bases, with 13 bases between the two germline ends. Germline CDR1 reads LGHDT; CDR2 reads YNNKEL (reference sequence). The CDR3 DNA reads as TGTGCCAGCAGCCAAGATTTCGGGGGGCGATCACCCCTCCACTTT. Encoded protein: CASSQDFGGRSPLHF.

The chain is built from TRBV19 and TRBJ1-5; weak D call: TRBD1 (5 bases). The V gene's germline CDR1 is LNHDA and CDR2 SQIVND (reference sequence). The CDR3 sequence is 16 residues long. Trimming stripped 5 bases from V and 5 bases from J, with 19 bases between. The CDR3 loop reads CASSPPRGGGDQPQHF. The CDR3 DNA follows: TGTGCCAGTAGTCCCCCCCGCGGGGGAGGGGATCAGCCCCAGCATTTT.

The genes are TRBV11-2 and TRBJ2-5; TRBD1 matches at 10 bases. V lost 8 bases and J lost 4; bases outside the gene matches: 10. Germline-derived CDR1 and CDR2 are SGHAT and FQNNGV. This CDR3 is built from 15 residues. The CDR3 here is CASGDRGRRRETQYF. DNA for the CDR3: TGTGCCAGCGGCGACAGGGGGCGTCGGCGAGAGACCCAGTACTTC.

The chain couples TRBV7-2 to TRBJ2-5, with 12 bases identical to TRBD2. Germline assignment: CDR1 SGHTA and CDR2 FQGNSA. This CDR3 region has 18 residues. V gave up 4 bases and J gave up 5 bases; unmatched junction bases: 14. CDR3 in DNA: TGTGCCAGCAGCTCTCTTTCTAGCGGGGGGGCCAGTAGGGAGACCCAGTACTTC. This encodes CASSSLSSGGASRETQYF.